This entry is about one TCR beta chain. Its antigen target is currently unknown. Per-base quality was not reported, and no clone a single base away is much larger than it. V loses 4 bases of germline sequence and J loses 5 bases, and the interval between the two ends is 11 bases. CDR1 and CDR2 (MNHEY, SVGAGI) derive from the germline V gene. The CDR3 has 13 amino acids, counting the end cysteine and phenylalanine. Only the CDR3 DNA is retained, 39 bases long and in frame from the first base. One collaborating source in Seattle enrolled patients during active infection and followed them longitudinally through the course of disease. Whole blood was collected in K2EDTA tubes by collaborating institutions according to the institutions' own protocols. Collaborator samples were shipped for TCRbeta analysis as frozen whole blood, isolated PBMCs, or DNA extracted from either sample type. The data were obtained in a study of blood T cell repertoires in COVID-19 (dated by TCRdb to 2018 to 2020). In the study overall: The collaborator samples originated in the United States, Italy and Spain and spanned the acute and convalescent phases of COVID-19. The repertoires were released in a freely available public database intended as a resource for research on the immune response to SARS-CoV-2. The material from the prospective study consisted of cDNA or gDNA derived from T cells, B-cell-depleted T cells, or PBMCs. Subjects who had been exposed to COVID-19, were actively infected with it, or had recovered from it provided the deeply sampled blood TCRbeta repertoires that made up the dataset. Samples came from the ongoing ImmuneRACE study (first 160 participants) plus 1,254 subjects from 6 global collaborators. Where available, HLA class I and class II types were taken from metadata supplied by the sample provider and were not determined by assay-based typing. A de-identified subject ID, COVID-19 status, age in years and sex were almost always included in the sample metadata. Results the study describes overall, beyond this receptor: The quantity of clinical and demographic metadata differed by source and by participant and was supplied without curation.

The immunoSEQ Assay, a bias-controlled multiplex PCR, was used to amplify TCRbeta CDR3 regions from genomic DNA. The study's processing was this. Within the assay, amplification of reference gene primers was used to estimate how many nucleated cells each sample contained. Sequence reads were collapsed and filtered to measure the absolute abundance of every unique TCRbeta CDR3 rearrangement. For each sample, productive Simpson clonality was calculated as the square root of Simpson's diversity index across productive rearrangements. The clones in this table, taken by TCRdb from immuneACCESS, are in-frame only. Not every clone is retained; where verified, under half of the shortfall comes from an unresolved V gene, and the cause of the rest is unknown. That table gives V, J and clone size, and the DNA gave D and trimming. This sample is represented by 500,000 to 600,000 clones; around 90% of them were singletons. The ten largest clonotypes hold 7.8% of the sample.

In this chain, TRBV6-5 is recombined with TRBJ1-1; the D gene cannot be resolved reliably. This clonotype originated in a woman in her forties or fifties with COVID-19, enrolled during active disease. The sequenced sample consisted of peripheral blood. The CDR3 region has the sequence CASSSYSQTEAFF. The sequenced DNA is TGTGCCAGCAGTTCCTACAGTCAGACTGAAGCTTTCTTT.